This TCR beta chain emerged from a study of T cell responses to AZD1222 COVID-19 vaccine. The overall study: Investigators merged groups given second doses at roughly 4 or roughly 12 weeks.

From germline, CDR1 is SEHNR and CDR2 FQNEAQ (reference sequence). Trimming removed 1 base at V and 4 bases at J, with 10 bases between. The CDR3 is made up of 14 amino acids. Profiling relied on immunoSEQ multiplex PCR, and the TCRdb table lists in-frame clones only, not all of them. Counted here are roughly 65,000 clones, about nine tenths occurring once; the ten biggest clones make up 7.8%. Study observations and caveats: The donors showed a predominance of white British ancestry and of females, with possible underestimation of clonal diversity. Spike as a whole was targeted by vaccine-associated CD4 TCRs, dominant at 160-218 and 743-854. Receipt of two AZD1222 doses was followed by a rise in Spike-specific TCR breadth and depth.

Note on this clone: Its antigen is undetermined.

The rearrangement links TRBV7-9 to TRBJ1-2; D remains unclear. The sequence was collected from an adult in good health. The source material was peripheral blood, sampled on day 0 of AZD1222 vaccination. The CDR3 sequence is CASSLVSGLYGYTF. CDR3 in DNA: TGTGCCAGCAGCTTAGTTTCTGGTCTCTATGGCTACACCTTC.